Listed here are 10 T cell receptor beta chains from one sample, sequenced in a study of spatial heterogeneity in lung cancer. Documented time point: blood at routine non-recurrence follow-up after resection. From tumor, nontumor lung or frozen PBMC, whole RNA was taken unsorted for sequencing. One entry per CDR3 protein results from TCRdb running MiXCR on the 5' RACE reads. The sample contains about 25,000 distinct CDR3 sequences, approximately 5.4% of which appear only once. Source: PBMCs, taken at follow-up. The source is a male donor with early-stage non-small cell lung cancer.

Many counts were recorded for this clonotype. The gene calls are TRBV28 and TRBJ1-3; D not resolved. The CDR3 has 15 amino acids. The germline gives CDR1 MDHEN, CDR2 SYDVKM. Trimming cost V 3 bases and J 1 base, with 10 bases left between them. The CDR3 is CASSFREQSGNTIYF. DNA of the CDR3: TGTGCCAGCAGTTTCAGAGAACAATCTGGAAACACCATATATTTT.

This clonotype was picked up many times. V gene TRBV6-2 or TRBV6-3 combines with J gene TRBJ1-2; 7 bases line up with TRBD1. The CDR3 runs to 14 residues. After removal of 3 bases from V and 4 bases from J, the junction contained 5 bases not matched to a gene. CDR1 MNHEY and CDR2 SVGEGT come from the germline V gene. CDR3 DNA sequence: TGTGCCAGCAGTTATACAGGGGACATCTATGGCTACACCTTC. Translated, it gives CASSYTGDIYGYTF.

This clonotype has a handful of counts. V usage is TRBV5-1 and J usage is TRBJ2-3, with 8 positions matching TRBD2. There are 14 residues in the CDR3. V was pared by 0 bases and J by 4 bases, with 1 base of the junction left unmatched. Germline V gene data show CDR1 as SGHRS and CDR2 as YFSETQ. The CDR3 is CASSLAGGADTQYF. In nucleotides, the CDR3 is TGCGCCAGCAGCTTGGCCGGGGGGGCAGATACGCAGTATTTT. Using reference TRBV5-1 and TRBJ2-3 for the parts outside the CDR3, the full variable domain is KAGVTQTPRYLIKTRGQQVTLSCSPISGHRSVSWYQQTPGQGLQFLFEYFSETQRNKGNFPGRFSGRQFSNSRSEMNVSTLELGDSALYLCASSLAGGADTQYFGPGTRLTVL.

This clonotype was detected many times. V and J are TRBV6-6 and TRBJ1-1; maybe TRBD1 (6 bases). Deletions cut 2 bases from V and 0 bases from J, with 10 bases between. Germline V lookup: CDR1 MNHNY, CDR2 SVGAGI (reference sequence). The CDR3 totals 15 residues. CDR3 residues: CASSYNRDMNTEAFF. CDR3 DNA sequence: TGTGCCAGCAGTTACAACAGGGACATGAACACTGAAGCTTTCTTT.

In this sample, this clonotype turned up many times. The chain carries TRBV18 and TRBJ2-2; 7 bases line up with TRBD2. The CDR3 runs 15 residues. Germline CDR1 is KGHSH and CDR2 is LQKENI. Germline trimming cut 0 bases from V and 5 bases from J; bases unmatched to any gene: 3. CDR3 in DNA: TGTGCCAGCTCACCACCGGACGGGAGGACCGGGGAGCTGTTTTTT. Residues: CASSPPDGRTGELFF.

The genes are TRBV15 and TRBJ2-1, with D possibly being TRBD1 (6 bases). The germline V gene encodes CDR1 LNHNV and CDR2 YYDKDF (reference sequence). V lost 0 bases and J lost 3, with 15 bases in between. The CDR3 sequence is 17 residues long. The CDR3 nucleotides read TGTGCCACCAGCAGAGATCATTCAGGACAGAGCTACAATGAGCAGTTCTTC. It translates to CATSRDHSGQSYNEQFF. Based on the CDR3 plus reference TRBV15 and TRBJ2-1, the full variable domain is DAMVIQNPRYQVTQFGKPVTLSCSQTLNHNVMYWYQQKSSQAPKLLFHYYDKDFNNEADTPDNFQSRRPNTSFCFLDIRSPGLGDTAMYLCATSRDHSGQSYNEQFFGPGTRLTVL.

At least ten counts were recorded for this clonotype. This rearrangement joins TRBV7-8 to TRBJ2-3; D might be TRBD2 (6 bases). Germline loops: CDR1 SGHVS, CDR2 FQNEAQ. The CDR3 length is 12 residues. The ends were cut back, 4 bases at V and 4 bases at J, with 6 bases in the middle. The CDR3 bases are TGTGCCAGCAGCTGGGGGGCAGATACGCAGTATTTT. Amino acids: CASSWGADTQYF.

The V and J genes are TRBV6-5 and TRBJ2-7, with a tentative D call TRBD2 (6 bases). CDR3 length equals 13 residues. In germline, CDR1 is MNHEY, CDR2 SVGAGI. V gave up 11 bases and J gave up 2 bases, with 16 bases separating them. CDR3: CASHASGAYEQYF. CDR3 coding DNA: TGTGCCTCCCACGCATCGGGAGCCTACGAGCAGTACTTC.

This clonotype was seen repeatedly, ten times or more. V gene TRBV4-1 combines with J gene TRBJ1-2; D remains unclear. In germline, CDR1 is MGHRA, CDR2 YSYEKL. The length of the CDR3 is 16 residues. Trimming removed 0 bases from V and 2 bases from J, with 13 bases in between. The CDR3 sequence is CASSQDRQPLNYGYTF. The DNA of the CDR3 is TGCGCCAGCAGCCAAGATAGACAACCCCTAAACTATGGCTACACCTTC.

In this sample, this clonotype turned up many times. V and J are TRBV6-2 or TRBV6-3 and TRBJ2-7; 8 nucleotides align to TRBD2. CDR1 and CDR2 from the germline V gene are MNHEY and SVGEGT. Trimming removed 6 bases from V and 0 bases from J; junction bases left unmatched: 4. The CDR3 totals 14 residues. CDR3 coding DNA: TGTGCCAGCAGGAGCGGGGGCAGCTCCTACGAGCAGTACGTC. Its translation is CASRSGGSSYEQYV.